These T cell receptor beta chains were read from a single sample in a study of cytomegalovirus exposure and HLA in healthy donors. Clones were sequenced by immunoSEQ multiplex PCR, and TCRdb holds only the in-frame ones, with some missing. The sample includes roughly 250,000 clones, approximately 86% seen only once; the top ten take less than 1.5%. Material for sequencing was PBMCs. The receptors here all came from a woman in her twenties or thirties in good health and CMV-seropositive. CDR3s include the opening cysteine and the closing phenylalanine or tryptophan. A D gene is named only where the DNA matches it firmly. Clone size is shown for a subset of rows, as once, few, many or a class of expanded clone.

D	size	V	J	DNA	CDR3
.	.	TRBV6-1	TRBJ2-5	TGTGCCAGCAGTGAATTTTGGGGAGTGCTGGGGACCCAGTACTTC	CASSEFWGVLGTQYF
.	.	TRBV7-6	TRBJ2-6	TGTGCCAGCAGTCGAGACCTAGGGGGGGTTGGGGCCAACGTCCTGACTTTC	CASSRDLGGVGANVLTF
TRBD1	.	TRBV7-9	TRBJ2-1	TGTGCCAGCAAAGGACAGGGTCGCAATGAGCAGTTCTTC	CASKGQGRNEQFF
.	.	TRBV28	TRBJ2-3	TGTGCCAGCAGTTTACAGGGGACCTTCAGGGAAGATACGCAGTATTTT	CASSLQGTFREDTQYF
TRBD1	.	TRBV6-5	TRBJ2-7	TGTGCCAGCAGGACCCCAGGGGGTTCCTACGAGCAGTACTTC	CASRTPGGSYEQYF
.	.	TRBV29-1	TRBJ2-7	TGCAGCGTTGCAGCGGGCGCGTCCTACGAGCAGTACTTC	CSVAAGASYEQYF
TRBD1	.	TRBV27	TRBJ2-1	TGTGCCAGCAGTCCACTAGGAATTGGGGGACAGGGTTTTCATGAGCAGTTCTTC	CASSPLGIGGQGFHEQFF
.	few	TRBV27	TRBJ2-5	TGTGCCAGCAAATTTCTGGGGGCTGCGGGAGAGACCCAGTACTTC	CASKFLGAAGETQYF
TRBD2	.	TRBV2	TRBJ2-2	TGTGCCAGCAGTCGACTAGCGGGGGAGCTGTTTTTT	CASSRLAGELFF
TRBD2	.	TRBV6-5	TRBJ2-7	TGTGCCAGCAGTCCCGGGACTAGCGGGAGTTACGAGCAGTACTTC	CASSPGTSGSYEQYF
TRBD1	.	TRBV4-1	TRBJ2-7	TGCGCCAGCAGCCAATTGACAGGGAGCTACGAGCAGTACTTC	CASSQLTGSYEQYF
.	.	TRBV2	TRBJ1-5	TGTGCCAGCAGCCTTATCTTTAGCAATCAGCCCCAGCATTTT	CASSLIFSNQPQHF